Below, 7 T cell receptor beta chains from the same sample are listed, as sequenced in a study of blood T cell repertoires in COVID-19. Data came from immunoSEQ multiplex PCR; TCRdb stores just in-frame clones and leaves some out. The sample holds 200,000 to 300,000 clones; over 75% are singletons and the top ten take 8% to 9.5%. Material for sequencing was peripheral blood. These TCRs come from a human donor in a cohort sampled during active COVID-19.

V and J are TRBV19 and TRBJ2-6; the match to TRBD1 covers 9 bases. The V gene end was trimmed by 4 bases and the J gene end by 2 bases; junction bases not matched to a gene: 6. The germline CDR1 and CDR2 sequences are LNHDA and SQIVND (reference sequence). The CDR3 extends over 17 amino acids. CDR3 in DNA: TGTGCCAGTAGTAAGGGACAGGGAGTAGCTGGGGCCAACGTCCTGACTTTC. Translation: CASSKGQGVAGANVLTF.

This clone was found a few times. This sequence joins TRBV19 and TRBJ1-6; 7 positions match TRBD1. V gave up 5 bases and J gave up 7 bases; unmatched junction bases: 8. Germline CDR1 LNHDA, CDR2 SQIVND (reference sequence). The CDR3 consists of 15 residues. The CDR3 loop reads CASSPQGGSNSPLHF. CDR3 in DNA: TGTGCCAGTAGTCCTCAAGGGGGCTCAAATTCACCCCTCCACTTT.

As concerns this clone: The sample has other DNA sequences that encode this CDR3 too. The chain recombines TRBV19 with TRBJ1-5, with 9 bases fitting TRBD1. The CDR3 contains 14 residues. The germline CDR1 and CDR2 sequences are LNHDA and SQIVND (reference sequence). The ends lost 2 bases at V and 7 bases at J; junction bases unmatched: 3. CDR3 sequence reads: CASSIWTGDQPQHF. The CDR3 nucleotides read TGTGCCAGTAGTATATGGACAGGGGACCAGCCCCAGCATTTT.

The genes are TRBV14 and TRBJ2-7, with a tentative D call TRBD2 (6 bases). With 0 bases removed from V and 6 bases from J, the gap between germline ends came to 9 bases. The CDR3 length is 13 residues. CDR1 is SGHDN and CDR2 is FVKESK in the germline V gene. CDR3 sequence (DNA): TGTGCCAGCAGCCAAGAAGTGGGAGGCGAGCAGTACTTC. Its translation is CASSQEVGGEQYF.

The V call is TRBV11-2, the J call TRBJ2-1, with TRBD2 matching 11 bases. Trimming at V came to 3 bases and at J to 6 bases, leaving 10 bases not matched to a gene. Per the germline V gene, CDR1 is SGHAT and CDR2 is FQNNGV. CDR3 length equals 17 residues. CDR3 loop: CASSLVHSGRAGNEQFF. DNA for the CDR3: TGTGCCAGCAGCTTGGTTCATAGCGGGAGGGCCGGCAATGAGCAGTTCTTC.

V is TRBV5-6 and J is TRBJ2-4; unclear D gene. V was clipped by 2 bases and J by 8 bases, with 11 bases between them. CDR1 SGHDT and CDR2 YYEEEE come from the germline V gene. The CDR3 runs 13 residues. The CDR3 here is CASSFLREDIQYF. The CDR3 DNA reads TGTGCCAGCAGCTTTTTGAGAGAGGACATTCAGTACTTC.

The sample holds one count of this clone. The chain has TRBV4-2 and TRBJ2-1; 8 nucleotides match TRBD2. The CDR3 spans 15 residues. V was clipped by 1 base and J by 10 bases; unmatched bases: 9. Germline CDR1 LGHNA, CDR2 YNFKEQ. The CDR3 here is CASSQVLGLAREQFF. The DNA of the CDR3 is TGTGCCAGCAGCCAAGTCCTCGGACTAGCTAGGGAGCAGTTCTTC.